The 8 T cell receptor beta chains in this list originate from one sample, sequenced in a study of cytomegalovirus exposure and HLA in healthy donors. Use of 60 Vbeta and 13 Jbeta primers characterized the PCR. TCRdb's copy holds only in-frame clones and misses some; the assay was immunoSEQ multiplex PCR. Of about 98,000 clones listed, around 80% are singletons. Sequencing was performed on PBMCs. The receptors come from a man aged 35 to 55 in good health and CMV-seronegative.

The rearrangement joins TRBV5-4 to TRBJ2-2; a possible D gene is TRBD2 (5 bases). CDR1 and CDR2 from the germline V gene are SGHNT and YYREEE (reference sequence). The CDR3 runs 16 residues. V gave up 0 bases and J gave up 2 bases, with 11 bases separating them. CDR3 nucleotide sequence: TGTGCCAGCAGCTTGGCCGGAGGCTACAACACCGGGGAGCTGTTTTTT. This gives the protein CASSLAGGYNTGELFF.

CDR3 sequence (DNA): TGTGCCAGCAGGCCCCGGACAGGTATATTTTACGAGCAGTACTTC. Translating gives CASRPRTGIFYEQYF. The chain couples TRBV5-8 to TRBJ2-5; 7 bases match TRBD1. The DNA end is a closer match to TRBJ2-7, so the J assignment may be wrong. This CDR3 has 15 residues. Germline CDR1 SGHTS, CDR2 YDEGEE.

A word on this clone: No conserved phenylalanine or tryptophan is present at the end of the CDR3, so a read error is the likely explanation. This chain links TRBV7-2 with TRBJ1-2; 7 nucleotides agree with TRBD1. Germline loops: CDR1 SGHTA, CDR2 FQGNSA. The CDR3 has 14 amino acids. After removal of 3 bases from V and 6 bases from J, the junction contained 7 bases not matched to a gene. In DNA, the CDR3 is TGTGCCAGCAGCTTGGGGACAGCAAACGATGGCTACACCCTC. The encoded protein is CASSLGTANDGYTL.

The chain uses TRBV4-2 and TRBJ2-5; D may be TRBD1 (6 bases). The CDR3 length is 14 residues. Germline values: CDR1 LGHNA, CDR2 YNFKEQ. With 0 bases removed from V and 4 bases from J, the gap between germline ends came to 9 bases. The CDR3 reads CASSQDRGRETQYF. The CDR3 DNA sequence: TGTGCCAGCAGCCAAGACAGGGGCCGAGAGACCCAGTACTTC.

In nucleotides, the CDR3 is TGTGCCAGCAAAGGTTTAGCGGGTCTCTCTGGGGCCAACGTCCTGACTTTC. Encoded protein: CASKGLAGLSGANVLTF. The chain couples TRBV2 to TRBJ2-6; 7 nucleotides agree with TRBD2. The CDR3 runs to 17 residues. Germline V gene lookup returns CDR1 SNHLY and CDR2 FYNNEI. Trimming removed 7 bases from V and 0 bases from J; junction bases left unmatched: 9.

The rearrangement joins TRBV5-1 to TRBJ2-1; D is unresolved. The germline CDR1 and CDR2 sequences are SGHRS and YFSETQ. The ends were cut back, 2 bases at V and 2 bases at J, with 8 bases in the middle. There are 14 residues in the CDR3. In DNA form, the CDR3 reads TGCGCCAGCAGCTTCGAGACAACCTACAATGAGCAGTTCTTC. This gives the protein CASSFETTYNEQFF. Variable domain in full (rest from reference TRBV5-1 and TRBJ2-1): KAGVTQTPRYLIKTRGQQVTLSCSPISGHRSVSWYQQTPGQGLQFLFEYFSETQRNKGNFPGRFSGRQFSNSRSEMNVSTLELGDSALYLCASSFETTYNEQFFGPGTRLTVL.

The CDR3, as DNA: TGTGCCAGCAGTTACTTGGTAAGGGGGCGCTCGTCGGACACTGAAGCTTTCTTT. Translated: CASSYLVRGRSSDTEAFF. The genes are TRBV6-9 and TRBJ1-1, with TRBD1 matching 7 bases. Germline V gives CDR1 MNHGY, CDR2 SVAAGI. The CDR3 runs to 18 residues. Unmatched junction bases numbered 16, after V lost 3 bases and J lost 3 bases.

The chain couples TRBV7-2 to TRBJ2-7; D perhaps matches TRBD1 (6 bases). This CDR3 spans 14 amino acids. V was shortened by 2 bases and J by 3 bases, with 11 bases between the two germline ends. Germline-derived CDR1 and CDR2 are SGHTA and FQGNSA. The CDR3 protein is CASSLWGRDYEQYF. The DNA for the CDR3 is TGTGCCAGCAGCTTATGGGGGCGAGACTACGAGCAGTACTTC.